The 5 T cell receptor beta chains below come from one sample, sequenced in a study of shared clonotypes between healthy human individuals. Terminally differentiated effector memory CD45RA+ cells were excluded from the naive CD8 cells, which were CD45RO-negative and positively selected for CCR7. The method was immunoSEQ multiplex PCR; TCRdb's version includes in-frame clones alone and lacks a portion of them. The sample comprises 550,000 to 750,000 clones, about 95% of which are singletons, and 0.095% to 0.12% rests with the top ten. The sample was naive CD8+ T cells sorted from blood. These receptors were taken from a woman in her twenties or thirties in good health.

This chain connects TRBV28 to TRBJ2-5; D gene unclear. TRBJ2-7 explains the end of the DNA better; the J call may be wrong. CDR1 is MDHEN, CDR2 SYDVKM, per germline. The CDR3 covers 13 residues. CDR3 nucleotide sequence: TGTGCCAGCGTGGCGGACCTCTCCTACGAGCAGTACTTC. Protein sequence: CASVADLSYEQYF.

This chain links TRBV27 with TRBJ1-1, with D unresolved. V lost 5 bases and J lost 3, with 10 bases in between. The CDR3 runs 13 residues. Germline V gene data show CDR1 as MNHEY and CDR2 as SMNVEV (reference sequence). The CDR3 DNA reads TGTGCCAGCAGTGTCCAGACCCACACTGAAGCTTTCTTT. This translates into CASSVQTHTEAFF.

The genes are TRBV6-1 and TRBJ2-2, with 7 bases aligning to TRBD1. With 0 bases clipped from V and 5 bases from J, the junction kept 6 bases outside the gene matches. The length of the CDR3 is 16 residues. Germline lookup yields CDR1 MNHNS and CDR2 SASEGT. The CDR3 loop is CASSEARGRATGELFF. The CDR3 DNA reads TGTGCCAGCAGTGAAGCAAGGGGGCGGGCTACCGGGGAGCTGTTTTTT.

This sequence joins TRBV7-9 and TRBJ2-7, with 10 nucleotides matching TRBD2. The length of the CDR3 is 18 residues. CDR1 is SEHNR, CDR2 FQNEAQ, per germline (reference sequence). V lost 4 bases to trimming and J lost 0 bases; unmatched junction nucleotides: 12. The CDR3 region is CASSSPPTSGTPSYEQYF. CDR3 nucleotide sequence: TGTGCCAGCAGCTCCCCGCCCACTAGCGGGACACCCTCCTACGAGCAGTACTTC.

V gene TRBV5-4 combines with J gene TRBJ1-1; D gene unclear. Germline V lookup: CDR1 SGHNT, CDR2 YYREEE (reference sequence). The length of the CDR3 is 13 residues. V was cut by 1 base and J by 2 bases, with 6 bases left in between. The CDR3 nucleotides read TGTGCCAGCAGCTTGCGGGGAAACACTGAAGCTTTCTTT. The encoded protein is CASSLRGNTEAFF.